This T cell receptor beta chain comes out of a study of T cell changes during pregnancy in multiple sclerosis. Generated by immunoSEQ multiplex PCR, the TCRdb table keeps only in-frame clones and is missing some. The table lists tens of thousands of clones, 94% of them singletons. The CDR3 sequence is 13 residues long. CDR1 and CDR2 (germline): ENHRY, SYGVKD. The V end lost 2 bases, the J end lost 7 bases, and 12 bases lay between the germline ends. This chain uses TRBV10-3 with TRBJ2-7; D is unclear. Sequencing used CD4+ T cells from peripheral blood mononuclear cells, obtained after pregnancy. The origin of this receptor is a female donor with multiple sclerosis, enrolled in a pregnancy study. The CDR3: CAISEPPRREQYF. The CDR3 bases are TGTGCCATCAGTGAGCCCCCTAGACGGGAGCAGTACTTC.